A selection of T cell receptor beta chains follows, all from one sample in a study of blood T cell repertoires in COVID-19. Here immunoSEQ multiplex PCR was the method, and the copy in TCRdb shows in-frame clones only, minus some. This sample carries 200,000 to 300,000 clones, 91% of them seen once, and the ten largest clones take under 3%. Sequencing was done on a sample of peripheral blood. The receptors stem from a young adult with COVID-19, enrolled during active disease. Both conserved end residues are part of each CDR3. The order of the fields is D gene, J gene, V gene, clone size, CDR3 protein, CDR3 DNA. D genes are given only for firm matches. Clone size appears in some rows only: once, few, many, or a class for an expanded clone.

- | TRBJ2-3 | TRBV4-2 | - | CASSQVSTGIGDTQYF | TGTGCCAGCAGCCAAGTTAGCACAGGGATAGGAGATACGCAGTATTTT
- | TRBJ1-1 | TRBV5-1 | once | CASSLSGPHTEAFF | TGCGCCAGCAGCTTGTCAGGGCCGCACACTGAAGCTTTCTTT
TRBD1 | TRBJ1-5 | TRBV7-9 | once | CASSSSDRNNQPQHF | TGTGCCAGCAGCTCCTCGGACAGGAACAATCAGCCCCAGCATTTT
TRBD2 | TRBJ2-7 | TRBV9 | - | CASSVAASGTYEQYF | TGTGCCAGCAGCGTAGCGGCTAGCGGTACCTACGAGCAGTACTTC
- | TRBJ1-4 | TRBV25-1 | few | CASSDRRTVEKLFF | TGTGCCAGCAGTGACCGTAGGACTGTTGAAAAACTGTTTTTT
TRBD2 | TRBJ2-3 | TRBV24-1 | once | CATSDRGTSGRGSTDTQYF | TGTGCCACCAGTGACCGAGGGACTAGCGGGAGAGGGAGCACAGATACGCAGTATTTT
- | TRBJ1-1 | TRBV14 | - | CASSHGTEAFF | TGTGCCAGCAGCCACGGGACTGAAGCTTTCTTT
- | TRBJ2-5 | TRBV24-1 | - | CATRGASQETQYF | TGTGCCACCAGGGGGGCAAGCCAAGAGACCCAGTACTTC
- | TRBJ1-6 | TRBV10-3 | - | CAISEFSSYNSPLHF | TGTGCCATCAGTGAATTCAGCTCCTATAATTCACCCCTCCACTTT
- | TRBJ2-1 | TRBV15 | - | CATSGSSYNEQFF | TGTGCCACCAGCGGGAGCTCCTACAATGAGCAGTTCTTC
TRBD2 | TRBJ2-1 | TRBV27 | - | CASSIPGLAGDNEQFF | TGTGCCAGCAGTATACCGGGACTAGCGGGAGACAATGAGCAGTTCTTC
- | TRBJ2-1 | TRBV7-9 | - | CASSLAATSRGNEQFF | TGTGCCAGCAGCTTAGCTGCTACATCACGAGGGAATGAGCAGTTCTTC
TRBD2 | TRBJ2-1 | TRBV25-1 | - | CASSRVTSDSYNEQFF | TGTGCCAGCAGCAGAGTGACTAGCGACTCCTACAATGAGCAGTTCTTC
TRBD2 | TRBJ2-2 | TRBV24-1 | - | CATSGRATGELFF | TGTGCCACCAGCGGGAGGGCCACCGGGGAGCTGTTTTTT
- | TRBJ2-7 | TRBV19 | - | CASSRGSYEQYF | TGTGCCAGTAGTCGGGGTTCCTACGAGCAGTACTTC
- | TRBJ1-5 | TRBV19 | - | CAIQNSNQPQHF | TGTGCCATCCAAAATAGCAATCAGCCCCAGCATTTT
- | TRBJ1-1 | TRBV10-1 | - | CATQDSLNTEAFF | TGCGCCACCCAAGACAGCCTGAACACTGAAGCTTTCTTT
- | TRBJ2-1 | TRBV6-4 | - | CASSDAGGYNEQFF | TGTGCCAGCAGTGACGCCGGGGGATACAATGAGCAGTTCTTC
- | TRBJ2-5 | TRBV12-3/TRBV12-4 | - | CASSLALRAQYF | TGTGCCAGCAGTTTAGCGCTCCGGGCCCAGTACTTC
TRBD1 | TRBJ1-4 | TRBV6-2/TRBV6-3 | - | CASSYLQGGEKLFF | TGTGCCAGCAGTTACCTACAGGGGGGTGAAAAACTGTTTTTT
TRBD1 | TRBJ2-2 | TRBV11-3 | - | CASSLGTGHTGELFF | TGTGCCAGCAGCTTAGGGACAGGGCACACCGGGGAGCTGTTTTTT
- | TRBJ2-3 | TRBV6-5 | - | CASRERIVDTQYF | TGTGCCAGCAGAGAGCGGATAGTAGATACGCAGTATTTT
- | TRBJ1-4 | TRBV7-2 | - | CASSFAVNEKLFF | TGTGCCAGCAGCTTTGCGGTTAATGAAAAACTGTTTTTT
- | TRBJ2-3 | TRBV12-1 | - | CASRTRTSGRKTDTQYF | TGTGCCAGCCGAACTCGGACTAGCGGGAGGAAGACAGATACGCAGTATTTT
- | TRBJ1-2 | TRBV7-2 | - | CASSSGQNYGYTF | TGTGCCAGCAGCTCAGGACAGAACTATGGCTACACCTTC
TRBD2 | TRBJ2-5 | TRBV27 | - | CASSLSWGGFETQYF | TGTGCCAGCAGTTTATCCTGGGGGGGGTTTGAGACCCAGTACTTC
- | TRBJ1-1 | TRBV6-4 | - | CASSDGHPGEAFF | TGTGCCAGCAGTGATGGCCACCCAGGGGAGGCTTTCTTT
TRBD1 | TRBJ2-3 | TRBV27 | few | CASSLHKGASTDTQYF | TGTGCCAGCAGTTTACATAAGGGGGCTAGCACAGATACGCAGTATTTT
TRBD1 | TRBJ2-7 | TRBV4-1 | - | CASSQEGTGVYEQYF | TGCGCCAGCAGCCAAGAGGGGACAGGGGTCTACGAGCAGTACTTC
- | TRBJ2-1 | TRBV9 | - | CASSAAPSDSYNEQFF | TGTGCCAGCAGCGCGGCCCCTAGCGACTCCTACAATGAGCAGTTCTTC
- | TRBJ1-2 | TRBV5-1 | - | CASSILQGSYGYTF | TGCGCCAGCAGCATCCTTCAGGGTAGCTATGGCTACACCTTC
TRBD1 | TRBJ1-2 | TRBV27 | - | CASTKGTGTGYTF | TGTGCCAGCACTAAAGGGACAGGAACTGGCTACACCTTC
- | TRBJ1-5 | TRBV7-8 | - | CASSFADSPYQPQHF | TGTGCCAGCAGCTTCGCGGACAGCCCTTATCAGCCCCAGCATTTT
TRBD1 | TRBJ2-6 | TRBV5-4 | - | CASSLSGQGGVAGANVLTF | TGTGCCAGCAGCTTGAGTGGACAGGGCGGGGTTGCTGGGGCCAACGTCCTGACTTTC
TRBD2 | TRBJ2-2 | TRBV6-1 | once | CASSEKRETGELFF | TGTGCCAGCAGTGAAAAGCGGGAGACCGGGGAGCTGTTTTTT
- | TRBJ1-1 | TRBV12-3/TRBV12-4 | - | CASSFDGPAFF | TGTGCCAGCAGTTTTGATGGGCCTGCTTTCTTT
- | TRBJ1-4 | TRBV11-2 | - | CASSLIRATNEKLFF | TGTGCCAGCAGCTTAATCAGGGCGACTAATGAAAAACTGTTTTTT
TRBD1 | TRBJ1-2 | TRBV12-3/TRBV12-4 | - | CASSFGRGFGYTF | TGTGCCAGCAGTTTCGGCAGGGGGTTCGGCTACACCTTC
TRBD1 | TRBJ1-2 | TRBV18 | medium-sized | CASSPPNRGRLYGYTF | TGTGCCAGCTCACCACCGAACAGGGGGCGCCTCTATGGCTACACCTTC
- | TRBJ1-5 | TRBV27 | - | CASSLSGNQPQHF | TGTGCCAGCAGTTTATCCGGGAATCAGCCCCAGCATTTT
- | TRBJ2-2 | TRBV11-3 | - | CASSLGGINTGELFF | TGTGCCAGCAGCTTGGGCGGGATCAACACCGGGGAGCTGTTTTTT
TRBD2 | TRBJ2-7 | TRBV9 | - | CASSTGLAGDYEQYF | TGTGCCAGCAGCACGGGACTAGCGGGAGACTACGAGCAGTACTTC
- | TRBJ2-2 | TRBV2 | - | CASIKSGNTGELFF | TGTGCCAGCATAAAGTCGGGGAACACCGGGGAGCTGTTTTTT
- | TRBJ2-5 | TRBV5-1 | - | CASSLESFFQETQYF | TGCGCCAGCAGCTTAGAGTCCTTTTTCCAAGAGACCCAGTACTTC
TRBD2 | TRBJ2-7 | TRBV7-7 | - | CASSPLAGSSYEQYF | TGTGCCAGCAGCCCGTTAGCGGGCAGCTCCTACGAGCAGTACTTC
- | TRBJ2-7 | TRBV5-4 | - | CASSSVLSSYEQYF | TGTGCCAGCAGCTCCGTCCTAAGCTCCTACGAGCAGTACTTC
TRBD1 | TRBJ2-5 | TRBV7-9 | once | CASSLGQGAKETQYF | TGTGCCAGCAGCTTAGGACAGGGGGCTAAGGAGACCCAGTACTTC
- | TRBJ2-7 | TRBV7-2 | - | CASSLDPFSSYEQYF | TGTGCCAGCAGCTTAGATCCGTTTAGCTCCTACGAGCAGTACTTC
- | TRBJ2-1 | TRBV27 | - | CASSLSAGILEQFF | TGTGCCAGCAGTTTATCCGCAGGGATCCTGGAGCAGTTCTTC
TRBD2 | TRBJ2-3 | TRBV4-2 | - | CASSQETSGRYTQYF | TGTGCCAGCAGCCAAGAGACTAGCGGGAGATATACGCAGTATTTT
- | TRBJ2-5 | TRBV3-1/TRBV3-2 | - | CASSQDKPGVQETQYF | TGTGCCAGCAGCCAAGATAAGCCCGGTGTTCAAGAGACCCAGTACTTC
TRBD1 | TRBJ2-5 | TRBV6-2/TRBV6-3 | - | CASSYVPGGYETQYF | TGTGCCAGCAGTTATGTTCCAGGGGGCTACGAGACCCAGTACTTC
TRBD2 | TRBJ2-1 | TRBV19 | - | CASSIGLAGFADNEQFF | TGTGCCAGTAGTATAGGACTAGCGGGATTCGCCGACAATGAGCAGTTCTTC
- | TRBJ2-1 | TRBV24-1 | - | CATSDSGHNEQFF | TGTGCCACCAGTGATTCAGGTCACAATGAGCAGTTCTTC
TRBD1 | TRBJ2-4 | TRBV7-9 | - | CASSGRDRGSAKNIQYF | TGTGCCAGCAGCGGCCGAGACAGGGGGTCTGCCAAAAACATTCAGTACTTC
- | TRBJ1-1 | TRBV7-8 | - | CASSLAPRTEAFF | TGTGCCAGCAGCTTAGCCCCTCGCACTGAAGCTTTCTTT
TRBD1 | TRBJ2-5 | TRBV5-6 | - | CASSLGMTGLGQETQYF | TGTGCCAGCAGCTTGGGAATGACAGGGTTGGGGCAAGAGACCCAGTACTTC
- | TRBJ1-1 | TRBV19 | - | CASSIRELNTEAFF | TGTGCCAGTAGTATCCGGGAACTGAACACTGAAGCTTTCTTT
TRBD2 | TRBJ2-3 | TRBV2 | - | CASREGGLAGGMGTDTQYF | TGTGCCAGCCGTGAGGGGGGACTAGCGGGAGGAATGGGCACAGATACGCAGTATTTT